These 21 T cell receptor beta chains were all obtained from the same sample, sequenced in a study of blood T cell repertoires in COVID-19. The method was immunoSEQ multiplex PCR; TCRdb's version includes in-frame clones alone and lacks a portion of them. The table has roughly 180,000 clones, 85% to 90% seen once. The specimen was peripheral blood. These receptors were collected from a woman between 55 and 75 years old with acute or convalescent COVID-19.

The V call is TRBV6-1, the J call TRBJ1-1; D perhaps matches TRBD1 (6 bases). Germline-derived CDR1 and CDR2 are MNHNS and SASEGT. CDR3 length equals 14 residues. The V and J ends lost 1 base and 5 bases respectively, with 11 bases between them. The CDR3 nucleotides read TGTGCCAGCAGTGAAGTAGTGGGGGCTACTGAAGCTTTCTTT. This codes for CASSEVVGATEAFF.

CDR3 nucleotide sequence: TGTGCCAGCCATCCCTATGGGCGGGATGGTTACGAGCAGTACTTC. It specifies CASHPYGRDGYEQYF. This chain uses TRBV27 with TRBJ2-7; a weak D match, TRBD2 (6 bases). Trimming shortened V by 8 bases and J by 4 bases, and 21 bases separated the two germline ends. Germline V gene sequence: CDR1 MNHEY, CDR2 SMNVEV (reference sequence). This CDR3 spans 15 amino acids.

This chain links TRBV9 with TRBJ2-1; D might be TRBD1 (7 bases). Germline-derived CDR1 and CDR2 are SGDLS and YYNGEE. Trimming took off 3 bases at V and 9 bases at J, with 16 bases between the two ends. This CDR3 region has 14 residues. The CDR3 is CASSEPGTAGEQFF. For the CDR3, the DNA is TGTGCCAGCAGCGAACCCGGGACAGCGGGTGAGCAGTTCTTC.

The chain employs TRBV29-1 and TRBJ2-7; D might be TRBD2 (5 bases). Trimming left V 4 bases short and J 8 bases short, with 18 bases between. CDR1 is SQVTM, CDR2 ANQGSEA, per germline. This CDR3 is 13 amino acids long. The CDR3 is CSVASDSASKQYF. The CDR3, as DNA: TGCAGCGTTGCATCGGACTCGGCTAGCAAGCAGTACTTC.

This clone was picked up one time. The chain recombines TRBV19 with TRBJ2-1; a possible D gene is TRBD2 (5 bases). The length of the CDR3 is 14 residues. V lost 5 bases to trimming and J lost 0 bases, with 8 bases between them. CDR1 LNHDA and CDR2 SQIVND come from the germline V gene (reference sequence). CDR3 sequence reads: CASSEGFSYNEQFF. In DNA, the CDR3 is TGTGCCAGTAGTGAGGGATTCTCCTACAATGAGCAGTTCTTC.

This sequence joins TRBV3-1 (or the pseudogene TRBV3-2) and TRBJ1-1; a weak D match, TRBD1 (5 bases). This CDR3 region has 14 residues. Germline lookup yields CDR1 LGHDT and CDR2 YNNKEL (reference sequence). Trimming took off 0 bases at V and 5 bases at J, with 10 bases between the two ends. The CDR3 spells CASSQDQRGTEAFF. The CDR3 DNA reads TGTGCCAGCAGCCAAGATCAAAGGGGAACTGAAGCTTTCTTT.

The chain joins TRBV10-3 to TRBJ2-2, with a possible D match to TRBD2 (5 bases). Trimming shortened V by 10 bases and J by 4 bases, and 7 bases separated the two germline ends. This CDR3 region has 11 residues. CDR1 and CDR2 (germline): ENHRY, SYGVKD. The CDR3 nucleotides read TGTGCCACCCGGGGCACCGGGGAGCTGTTTTTT. Translation: CATRGTGELFF.

The genes are TRBV7-9 and TRBJ1-2, with no clear D. The ends were cut back, 7 bases at V and 1 base at J, with 10 bases in the middle. The CDR3 extends over 13 amino acids. Germline CDR1 is SEHNR and CDR2 is FQNEAQ (reference sequence). CDR3 residues: CASTPMSNYGYTF. The DNA for the CDR3 is TGTGCCAGCACCCCGATGAGTAACTATGGCTACACCTTC.

The genes are TRBV13 and TRBJ2-1, with TRBD2 identical over 10 bases. The CDR3 has 16 amino acids. The V segment lost 4 bases and the J segment 4 bases; nucleotides outside the gene matches: 7. In germline, CDR1 is PRHDT, CDR2 FYEKMQ (reference sequence). The chain's CDR3 is CASSWTGTSAYNEQFF. The CDR3 nucleotides read TGTGCCAGCAGCTGGACCGGGACTAGCGCGTACAATGAGCAGTTCTTC. Looking up the rest from reference TRBV13 and TRBJ2-1 gives the full variable domain: AAGVIQSPRHLIKEKRETATLKCYPIPRHDTVYWYQQGPGQDPQFLISFYEKMQSDKGSIPDRFSAQQFSDYHSELNMSSLELGDSALYFCASSWTGTSAYNEQFFGPGTRLTVL.

This chain connects TRBV12-3 or TRBV12-4 to TRBJ1-3; no clear D gene. The CDR3 is 12 amino acids. Trimming stripped 3 bases from V and 8 bases from J, with 8 bases between. CDR3 nucleotide sequence: TGTGCCAGCAGTTTTCTCCGCGACACCATATATTTT. Its translation: CASSFLRDTIYF.

This clone was picked up one time. The chain joins TRBV15 to TRBJ1-2, with a weak D call TRBD1 (6 bases). This CDR3 is built from 15 residues. Per germline, CDR1 LNHNV and CDR2 YYDKDF (reference sequence). With 0 bases removed from V and 3 bases from J, the gap between germline ends came to 11 bases. The CDR3 DNA reads TGTGCCACCAGCAGAGAGCGGGGGGCTTACTATGGCTACACCTTC. This translates into CATSRERGAYYGYTF.

This clone was observed once. The genes are TRBV30 and TRBJ1-2; TRBD1 matches at 8 bases. Germline V gives CDR1 GTSNPN, CDR2 SVGIG (reference sequence). CDR3 length equals 12 residues. V lost 1 base, J lost 8 bases, and 3 bases stayed unmatched. In nucleotides, the CDR3 is TGTGCCTGGAGTGGGACAGGGTTCGGCTACACCTTC. Translation gives CAWSGTGFGYTF.

The V call is TRBV18, the J call TRBJ2-2; the D gene is possibly TRBD2 (5 bases). Trimming took 3 bases from V and 11 from J, leaving 10 bases between them. The CDR3 length is 12 residues. Germline assignment: CDR1 KGHSH and CDR2 LQKENI. The CDR3 DNA reads as TGTGCCAGCTCACCCTTGCCGGGAGAGCTGTTTTTT. Translating it yields CASSPLPGELFF.

V usage is TRBV2 and J usage is TRBJ1-6; D is unresolved. The germline V gene has CDR1 SNHLY and CDR2 FYNNEI. This CDR3 has 13 amino acids. V was clipped by 0 bases and J by 14 bases, with 11 bases between them. This CDR3 reads CASSEAIGRALHF. CDR3 bases: TGTGCCAGCAGTGAAGCGATCGGGAGGGCCCTCCACTTT.

This clone was detected only a few times. The rearrangement joins TRBV30 to TRBJ1-6; weak D call: TRBD1 (5 bases). In germline, CDR1 is GTSNPN, CDR2 SVGIG (reference sequence). The CDR3 has 13 amino acids. V was clipped by 4 bases and J by 3 bases, with 7 bases between them. The CDR3 DNA follows: TGTGCCTGGACAGGGATCTATAATTCACCCCTCCACTTT. It codes for CAWTGIYNSPLHF.

The chain uses TRBV12-3 or TRBV12-4 and TRBJ1-5; 8 bases are a match to TRBD1. The CDR3 loop spans 12 amino acids. The V and J ends lost 5 bases and 9 bases, in that order; junction bases with no gene match: 3. This chain's CDR3 is CASSPGTGPQHF. The DNA of the CDR3 is TGTGCCAGCAGTCCCGGGACAGGGCCCCAGCATTTT.

The chain combines TRBV20-1 with TRBJ2-5; TRBD1 is a possible D gene (5 bases). The germline V gene has CDR1 DFQATT and CDR2 SNEGSKA (reference sequence). The V and J ends lost 3 bases and 5 bases respectively, with 22 bases between them. The CDR3 runs 16 residues. In DNA, the CDR3 is TGCAGTGCTAGTTCGGAGTTTAGCAGGGCTGGGGAGACCCAGTACTTC. Amino acids: CSASSEFSRAGETQYF.

This clone was seen many times. The chain recombines TRBV11-2 with TRBJ1-2; D is ambiguous. This CDR3 contains 12 residues. Germline CDR1 SGHAT, CDR2 FQNNGV. With 5 bases removed from V and 6 bases from J, the gap between germline ends came to 10 bases. The CDR3 here is CASSHLGDGYTF. CDR3 sequence (DNA): TGTGCCAGCAGCCACCTCGGAGATGGCTACACCTTC. Together with reference TRBV11-2 and TRBJ1-2, the CDR3 gives the full variable domain: EAGVAQSPRYKIIEKRQSVAFWCNPISGHATLYWYQQILGQGPKLLIQFQNNGVVDDSQLPKDRFSAERLKGVDSTLKIQPAKLEDSAVYLCASSHLGDGYTFGSGTRLTVV.

This chain connects TRBV11-2 to TRBJ1-1; the match to TRBD1 covers 8 bases. Trimming removed 3 bases from V and 0 bases from J; junction bases left unmatched: 15. The CDR3 runs 19 residues. Germline V gives CDR1 SGHAT, CDR2 FQNNGV. The CDR3 here is CASSFDPHDRGTMNTEAFF. CDR3 coding DNA: TGTGCCAGCAGCTTTGATCCCCACGACAGGGGCACCATGAACACTGAAGCTTTCTTT. Full variable domain (missing parts from reference TRBV11-2 and TRBJ1-1): EAGVAQSPRYKIIEKRQSVAFWCNPISGHATLYWYQQILGQGPKLLIQFQNNGVVDDSQLPKDRFSAERLKGVDSTLKIQPAKLEDSAVYLCASSFDPHDRGTMNTEAFFGQGTRLTVV.

As regards this clone: At one boundary the junction diverges from the germline segment, which might be a read error. V usage is TRBV11-2 and J usage is TRBJ2-3, with D hard to call. Germline assignment: CDR1 SGHAT and CDR2 FQNNGV. The length of the CDR3 is 12 residues. The CDR3 DNA is TGTGCCAGCAGCCTAGACCAGGCGACGCAGTATTTT. Its protein is CASSLDQATQYF.

The rearrangement links TRBV6-5 to TRBJ1-2; TRBD1 agrees at 9 bases. The CDR3 is 15 residues long. Losses at the gene ends were 0 bases for V and 7 bases for J; bases not matched to a gene: 6. The germline V gene has CDR1 MNHEY and CDR2 SVGAGI. CDR3 DNA sequence: TGTGCCAGCAGTTACTCAAGTCGGACAGGGGTTGGCTACACCTTC. Protein: CASSYSSRTGVGYTF.